The sequence of this T cell receptor (beta chain) was determined in a study of cytomegalovirus exposure and HLA in healthy donors. This PCR relied on a set of 60 Vbeta primers and 13 Jbeta primers. Profiling relied on immunoSEQ multiplex PCR, and the TCRdb table lists in-frame clones only, not all of them. Of approximately 190,000 clones in the sample, 60% to 80% were seen once. The CDR3 loop spans 17 amino acids. V was trimmed by 4 bases and J by 8 bases, leaving 25 bases between them. Per germline, CDR1 MGHRA and CDR2 YSYEKL. Details on this clone: Its cognate antigen is unknown.

Study observations and caveats: Some V segments could not be told apart, so they were left out, TRBV6-2 and TRBV6-3 among them. Confirmation was obtained in vitro that a few CMV-associated chains are specific for CMV antigens.

The chain has TRBV4-1 and TRBJ2-3, with D perhaps TRBD1 (6 bases). This clonotype was obtained from a woman under 40 in good health and CMV-seropositive. The sequencing sample was made of PBMCs. The DNA of the CDR3 is TGCGCCAGCAGCCCAAGCCGGGACACCAGTAGCTTTGGTACGCAGTATTTT. It yields the protein CASSPSRDTSSFGTQYF.